This TCR beta chain was observed in a study of tumor-infiltrating lymphocytes in primary liver carcinoma. Across the study: These patients were men and women whose ages were 30 to 69 years. Regarding the study as a whole: Tumor region pairs showed greater overlap than either tumor-adjacent or tumor-blood pairs did. Significantly larger top-250-clone fractions were found in tumors than in blood (p = 0.039).

RNA isolated from unsorted whole blood supplied the blood RNA, with germline DNA also extracted. The CDR3 extends over 14 amino acids. Germline CDR1 reads SGHAT; CDR2 reads FQNNGV. With respect to this clonotype: Its cognate antigen is unknown.

Making TCR beta cDNA involved 400 to 600 ng total RNA and a constant-region primer. Library construction for TCR beta comprised three nested multiplex PCR rounds performed with slightly modified ARM-PCR. Each of the first two PCR rounds ran nine to ten cycles with TRBV1-TRBV30 forward and C-beta reverse primers. TCRdb called the multiplex PCR reads again in MiXCR, with one record for every CDR3 protein. This sample has 150,000 to 200,000 distinct CDR3 sequences, with roughly 60% found just once. This TCR came from a man aged 35 to 55 with primary liver carcinoma and hepatitis B virus infection. The sequenced sample was peripheral blood. The rearrangement uses TRBV11-2 and TRBJ2-5; D tentatively reads TRBD1 or TRBD2 (6 bases each). The better agreement between TRBJ2-1 and the DNA end casts doubt on the J call. The CDR3 loop reads CASSLRGAQETQFF. The CDR3 bases are TGTGCCAGCAGCTTAAGGGGGGCCCAAGAGACCCAGTTCTTC.